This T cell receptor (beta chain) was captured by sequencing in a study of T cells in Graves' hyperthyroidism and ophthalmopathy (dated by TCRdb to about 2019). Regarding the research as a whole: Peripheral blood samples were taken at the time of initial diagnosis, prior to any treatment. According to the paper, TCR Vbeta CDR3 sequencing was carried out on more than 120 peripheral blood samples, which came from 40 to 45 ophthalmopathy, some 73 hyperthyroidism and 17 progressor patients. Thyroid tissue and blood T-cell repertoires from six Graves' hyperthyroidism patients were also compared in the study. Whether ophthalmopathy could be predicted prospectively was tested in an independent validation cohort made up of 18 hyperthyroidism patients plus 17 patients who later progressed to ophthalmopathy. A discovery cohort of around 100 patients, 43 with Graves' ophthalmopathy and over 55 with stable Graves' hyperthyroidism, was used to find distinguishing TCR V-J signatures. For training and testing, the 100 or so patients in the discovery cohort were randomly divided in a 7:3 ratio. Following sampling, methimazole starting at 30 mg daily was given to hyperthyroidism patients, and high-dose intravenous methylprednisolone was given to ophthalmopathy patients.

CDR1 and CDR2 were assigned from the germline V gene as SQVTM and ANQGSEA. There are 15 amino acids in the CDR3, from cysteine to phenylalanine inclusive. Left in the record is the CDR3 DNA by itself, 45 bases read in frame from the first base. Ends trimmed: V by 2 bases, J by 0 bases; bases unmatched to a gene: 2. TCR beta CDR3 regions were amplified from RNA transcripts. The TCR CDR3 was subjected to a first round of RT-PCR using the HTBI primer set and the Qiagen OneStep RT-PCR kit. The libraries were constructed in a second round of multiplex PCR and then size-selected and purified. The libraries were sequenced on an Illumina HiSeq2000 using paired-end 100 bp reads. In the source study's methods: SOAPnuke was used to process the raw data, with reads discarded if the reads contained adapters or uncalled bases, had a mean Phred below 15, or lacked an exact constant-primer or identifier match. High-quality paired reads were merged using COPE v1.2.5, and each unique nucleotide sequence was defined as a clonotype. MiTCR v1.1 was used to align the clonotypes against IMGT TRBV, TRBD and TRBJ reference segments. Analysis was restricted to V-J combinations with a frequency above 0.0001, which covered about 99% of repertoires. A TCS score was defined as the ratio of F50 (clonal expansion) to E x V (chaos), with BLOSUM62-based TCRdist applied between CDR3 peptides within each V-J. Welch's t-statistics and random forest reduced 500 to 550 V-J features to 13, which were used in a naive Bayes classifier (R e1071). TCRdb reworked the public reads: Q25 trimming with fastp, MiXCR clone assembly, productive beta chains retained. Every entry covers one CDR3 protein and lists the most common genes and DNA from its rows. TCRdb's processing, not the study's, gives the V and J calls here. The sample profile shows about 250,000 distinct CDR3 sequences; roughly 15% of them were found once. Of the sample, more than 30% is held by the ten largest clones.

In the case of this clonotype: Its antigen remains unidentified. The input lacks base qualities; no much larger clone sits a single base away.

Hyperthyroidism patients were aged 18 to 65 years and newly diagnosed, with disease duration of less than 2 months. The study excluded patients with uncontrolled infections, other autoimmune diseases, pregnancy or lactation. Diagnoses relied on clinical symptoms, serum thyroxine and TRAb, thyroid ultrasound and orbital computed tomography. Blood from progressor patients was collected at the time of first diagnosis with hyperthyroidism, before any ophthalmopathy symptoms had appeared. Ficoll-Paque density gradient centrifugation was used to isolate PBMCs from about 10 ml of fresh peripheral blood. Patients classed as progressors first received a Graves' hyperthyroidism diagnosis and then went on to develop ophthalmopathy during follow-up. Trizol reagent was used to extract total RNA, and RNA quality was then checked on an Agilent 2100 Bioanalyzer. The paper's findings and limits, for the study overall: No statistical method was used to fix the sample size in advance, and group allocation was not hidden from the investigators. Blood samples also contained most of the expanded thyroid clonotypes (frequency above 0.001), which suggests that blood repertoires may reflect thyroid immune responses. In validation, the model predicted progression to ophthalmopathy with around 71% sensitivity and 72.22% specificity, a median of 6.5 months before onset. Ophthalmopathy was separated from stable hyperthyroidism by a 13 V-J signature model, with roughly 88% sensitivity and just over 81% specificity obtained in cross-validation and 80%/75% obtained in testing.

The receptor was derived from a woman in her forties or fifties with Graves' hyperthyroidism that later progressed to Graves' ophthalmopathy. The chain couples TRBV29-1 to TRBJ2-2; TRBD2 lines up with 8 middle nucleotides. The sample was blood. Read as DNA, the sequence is TGCAGCGTTGAATACGGGGGGGCGAACACCGGGGAGCTGTTTTTT. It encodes CSVEYGGANTGELFF.